This passage covers 26 T cell receptor beta chains from one sample sequenced in a study of blood T cell repertoires in COVID-19. The data were produced by immunoSEQ multiplex PCR, yet TCRdb's version contains in-frame clones alone and is incomplete. The sample holds about 350,000 clones, 88% seen once. The sequencing sample was made of PBMCs or T cells enriched from blood (not recorded which). These receptors were collected from a woman aged 25 to 39 who had been exposed to COVID-19.

This clone showed up just a few times. The CDR3 loop is CASSVVSGQGSLGGNQPQHF. In DNA form, the CDR3 reads TGTGCCAGCAGCGTAGTTTCAGGACAGGGGTCGCTCGGGGGCAATCAGCCCCAGCATTTT. J is TRBJ1-5 and V is TRBV9, with 9 nucleotides matching TRBD1. Germline V gives CDR1 SGDLS, CDR2 YYNGEE. This CDR3 contains 20 residues. The V gene end was trimmed by 0 bases and the J gene end by 2 bases; junction bases not matched to a gene: 15.

This chain joins TRBV4-2 and TRBJ1-1, with TRBD1 as a possible D gene (6 bases). CDR3 length: 17 amino acids. Germline assignment: CDR1 LGHNA and CDR2 YNFKEQ. Trimming took off 0 bases at V and 0 bases at J, with 14 bases between the two ends. The CDR3 sequence: CASSQESSWTVNTEAFF. In DNA form, the CDR3 reads TGTGCCAGCAGCCAAGAGAGTTCCTGGACAGTGAACACTGAAGCTTTCTTT.

CDR3 protein: CASFLGQGGTGELFF. CDR3 sequence (DNA): TGTGCCAGCTTTTTGGGACAGGGTGGCACCGGGGAGCTGTTTTTT. The chain combines TRBV2 with TRBJ2-2; 9 bases line up with TRBD1. Germline V gene data show CDR1 as SNHLY and CDR2 as FYNNEI. V shed 8 bases and J 4 bases; nucleotides not matched to a gene: 8. This CDR3 contains 15 residues.

This clone was seen once. This chain joins TRBV10-3 and TRBJ2-2, with 7 bases fitting TRBD1. CDR3 length: 15 residues. Germline V gene data show CDR1 as ENHRY and CDR2 as SYGVKD. Germline trimming cut 4 bases from V and 2 bases from J; bases unmatched to any gene: 4. CDR3 bases: TGTGCCATCAGTGTAACAGGGGCAAACACCGGGGAGCTGTTTTTT. Residues: CAISVTGANTGELFF.

The chain carries TRBV20-1 and TRBJ2-3; 7 nucleotides line up with TRBD2. The CDR3 has 15 residues. Germline V gene sequence: CDR1 DFQATT, CDR2 SNEGSKA (reference sequence). J gave up 4 bases and V 3 bases, and 10 bases lay outside the gene matches. This chain's CDR3 is CSASSAGARADTQYF. The DNA of the CDR3 is TGCAGTGCTAGTTCGGCGGGAGCGAGGGCAGATACGCAGTATTTT.

The V call is TRBV5-1, the J call TRBJ1-4; maybe TRBD1 (5 bases). The CDR3 consists of 16 residues. The ends were cut back, 5 bases at V and 3 bases at J, with 17 bases in the middle. Germline values: CDR1 SGHRS, CDR2 YFSETQ. CDR3: CASSVPRGESNEKLFF. As DNA, the CDR3 is TGCGCCAGCAGTGTCCCTCGGGGGGAATCTAATGAAAAACTGTTTTTT.

The chain links TRBV5-1 to TRBJ2-5; a weak D match, TRBD2 (5 bases). The CDR3 has 14 amino acids. Germline CDR1 and CDR2: SGHRS and YFSETQ. V was shortened by 0 bases and J by 4 bases, with 10 bases between the two germline ends. The CDR3 sequence: CASSLGGSLETQYF. Written as DNA, the CDR3 is TGCGCCAGCAGCTTGGGAGGGTCCTTAGAGACCCAGTACTTC.

The chain employs TRBV7-3 and TRBJ2-1; D may be TRBD2 (5 bases). Germline assignment: CDR1 SGHTA and CDR2 FQGTGA. CDR3 size: 14 residues. The germline V and J ends were trimmed by 2 bases and 5 bases, with 10 bases remaining between them. This chain's CDR3 is CASSLSSGNNEQFF. The DNA of the CDR3 is TGTGCCAGCAGCTTATCATCCGGGAACAATGAGCAGTTCTTC.

The rearrangement links TRBV28 to TRBJ2-1; no clear D gene. Germline lookup yields CDR1 MDHEN and CDR2 SYDVKM. V lost 5 bases to trimming and J lost 0 bases, with 20 bases between them. This CDR3 region has 18 residues. Here the CDR3 DNA reads TGTGCCAGCAGTCCCCGGATCCGCCGGAGCAACTCCTACAATGAGCAGTTCTTC. It translates to CASSPRIRRSNSYNEQFF. Full variable domain (remainder filled in from reference TRBV28 and TRBJ2-1): DVKVTQSSRYLVKRTGEKVFLECVQDMDHENMFWYRQDPGLGLRLIYFSYDVKMKEKGDIPEGYSVSREKKERFSLILESASTNQTSMYLCASSPRIRRSNSYNEQFFGPGTRLTVL.

The chain recombines TRBV2 with TRBJ1-2, with D possibly being TRBD1 (5 bases). V lost 0 bases and J 1 base, leaving 6 bases between the germline ends. The CDR3 spans 14 residues. The germline gives CDR1 SNHLY, CDR2 FYNNEI. The CDR3 DNA reads as TGTGCCAGCAGTGAAGCCAGGGATAACTATGGCTACACCTTC. This gives the protein CASSEARDNYGYTF.

The chain uses TRBV4-1 and TRBJ2-1, with D uncertain. The ends were cut back, 2 bases at V and 4 bases at J, with 12 bases in the middle. Per the germline V gene, CDR1 is MGHRA and CDR2 is YSYEKL. CDR3 length: 15 amino acids. The CDR3 DNA is TGCGCCAGCAGCCAACTAGAGGCCCTATACAATGAGCAGTTCTTC. Residues: CASSQLEALYNEQFF.

V gene TRBV7-9 combines with J gene TRBJ2-5, with 7 bases matching TRBD1. CDR1 is SEHNR and CDR2 is FQNEAQ in the germline V gene (reference sequence). The junction had 3 bases not matched to a gene; V was cut back by 5 bases and J by 0 bases. The CDR3 length is 14 residues. The CDR3 is CASSTGQYQETQYF. The CDR3 bases are TGTGCCAGCAGCACGGGACAGTACCAAGAGACCCAGTACTTC. The full variable domain, its missing parts supplied by reference TRBV7-9 and TRBJ2-5, is DTGVSQNPRHKITKRGQNVTFRCDPISEHNRLYWYRQTLGQGPEFLTYFQNEAQLEKSRLLSDRFSAERPKGSFSTLEIQRTEQGDSAMYLCASSTGQYQETQYFGPGTRLLVL.

This clone was seen only a few times. The gene calls are TRBV12-3 or TRBV12-4 and TRBJ2-1; weak D call: TRBD2 (5 bases). There are 13 residues in the CDR3. Deletions cut 4 bases from V and 5 bases from J, with 9 bases between. The chain's CDR3 is CASSWTLDNEQFF. The CDR3 bases are TGTGCCAGCAGTTGGACTCTTGACAATGAGCAGTTCTTC.

This chain connects TRBV9 to TRBJ2-1; TRBD2 agrees at 12 bases. The CDR3 sequence is 17 residues long. With 4 bases clipped from V and 6 bases from J, the junction kept 11 bases outside the gene matches. Germline V gives CDR1 SGDLS, CDR2 YYNGEE. This chain's CDR3 is CASSPPGLAGLLNEQFF. As DNA, the CDR3 is TGTGCCAGCAGCCCTCCGGGACTAGCGGGCCTCCTCAATGAGCAGTTCTTC.

The chain links TRBV7-9 to TRBJ2-7, with 8 nucleotides matching TRBD2. The germline gives CDR1 SEHNR, CDR2 FQNEAQ (reference sequence). CDR3 size: 14 residues. V lost 0 bases, J lost 6 bases, and 4 bases stayed unmatched. The DNA of the CDR3 is TGTGCCAGCAGCTTAGCAGGCGGGGGGCCCGAGCAGTACTTC. Its translation is CASSLAGGGPEQYF.

This sequence joins TRBV28 and TRBJ1-2, with TRBD1 identical over 10 bases. V was pared by 6 bases and J by 3 bases, with 4 bases of the junction left unmatched. The CDR3 length is 14 residues. Germline-derived CDR1 and CDR2 are MDHEN and SYDVKM. CDR3 sequence reads: CASSSDRGYYGYTF. In DNA form, the CDR3 reads TGTGCCAGCAGCTCGGACAGGGGGTACTATGGCTACACCTTC.

The rearrangement uses TRBV7-2 and TRBJ2-3; 7 bases align to TRBD2. The CDR3 totals 15 residues. The V segment lost 3 bases and the J segment 0 bases; nucleotides outside the gene matches: 3. The germline V gene has CDR1 SGHTA and CDR2 FQGNSA. The CDR3 region is CASSLASGSTDTQYF. The CDR3 DNA sequence: TGTGCCAGCAGCTTGGCTAGCGGTAGCACAGATACGCAGTATTTT.

This chain uses TRBV25-1 with TRBJ1-1, with 7 bases identical to TRBD1. V dropped 3 bases and J dropped 13; count of bases not matched to a gene: 5. This CDR3 has 11 residues. CDR1 and CDR2 (germline): MGHDK, SYGVNS. CDR3 sequence reads: CASSEVTGVFF. The CDR3, as DNA: TGTGCCAGCAGTGAGGTCACAGGGGTTTTCTTT.

The rearrangement joins TRBV7-6 to TRBJ2-3; 14 bases fit TRBD2. The CDR3 runs 17 residues. Germline CDR1 is SGHVS and CDR2 is FNYEAQ. Trimming cost V 1 base and J 5 bases; bases outside gene matches: 5. Here the CDR3 DNA reads TGTGCCAGCAGCTTAGTGGGACTAGCGGGAGCGGTAGATACGCAGTATTTT. Protein sequence: CASSLVGLAGAVDTQYF.

The V call is TRBV4-2, the J call TRBJ1-4, with 10 bases that match TRBD1. Germline V CDR1 and CDR2: LGHNA, YNFKEQ. V gave up 4 bases and J gave up 8 bases; unmatched junction bases: 10. The CDR3 runs 16 residues. CDR3 DNA sequence: TGTGCCAGCAGCCGATTTGACAGGGGGCGGAAGGAAAAACTGTTTTTT. Its translation is CASSRFDRGRKEKLFF.

V gene TRBV12-1 combines with J gene TRBJ1-4; the table's D gene call, TRBD1, was not cross checked with the DNA. TRBV12-1 is recorded as a pseudogene. This CDR3 region has 18 residues. CDR3 in amino acids: CASPLFRDSCATNEKLFF. The CDR3 nucleotides read TGTGCCAGCCCCCTCTTCCGGGACAGCTGTGCAACTAATGAAAAACTGTTTTTT.

The chain has TRBV18 and TRBJ1-2, with D unclear. Germline V CDR1 and CDR2: KGHSH, LQKENI. This CDR3 spans 13 amino acids. V was clipped by 4 bases and J by 4 bases, with 10 bases between them. Here the CDR3 DNA reads TGTGCCAGCTCACGCGGGGATATCTATGGCTACACCTTC. Its translation is CASSRGDIYGYTF.

This clone has more than one count but fewer than ten. This chain connects TRBV2 to TRBJ2-1; 11 bases are shared with TRBD2. Germline trimming cut 4 bases from V and 1 base from J; bases unmatched to any gene: 0. The germline CDR1 and CDR2 sequences are SNHLY and FYNNEI. The CDR3 contains 15 residues. CDR3 coding DNA: TGTGCCAGCAGTGGGACTAGCGGGTCCTACAATGAGCAGTTCTTC. Translation gives CASSGTSGSYNEQFF.

A single count supports this clone. This chain links TRBV19 with TRBJ2-3; tentatively, D is TRBD2 (5 bases). Germline V gene lookup returns CDR1 LNHDA and CDR2 SQIVND (reference sequence). V was trimmed by 2 bases and J by 4 bases, leaving 7 bases between them. This CDR3 region has 13 residues. The CDR3 bases are TGTGCCAGTAGTATATCGGGGTCAGATACGCAGTATTTT. As protein: CASSISGSDTQYF. The complete variable domain, with remaining parts taken from reference TRBV19 and TRBJ2-3, reads DGGITQSPKYLFRKEGQNVTLSCEQNLNHDAMYWYRQDPGQGLRLIYYSQIVNDFQKGDIAEGYSVSREKKESFPLTVTSAQKNPTAFYLCASSISGSDTQYFGPGTRLTVL.

This clone has a handful of counts. V gene TRBV28 combines with J gene TRBJ1-1; the D gene is possibly TRBD1 (5 bases). Deletions cut 8 bases from V and 1 base from J, with 14 bases between. Germline CDR1 reads MDHEN; CDR2 reads SYDVKM. The CDR3 is 14 amino acids. The CDR3 region has the DNA TGTGCCAGCGTAACCGGTGGGGCGAACACTGAAGCTTTCTTT. Protein product: CASVTGGANTEAFF.

CDR3 loop: CAWSLSPRGGNYGYTF. As DNA, the CDR3 is TGTGCCTGGAGTCTCTCCCCTAGGGGGGGAAACTATGGCTACACCTTC. This chain links TRBV30 with TRBJ1-2; a possible D gene is TRBD1 (6 bases). The length of the CDR3 is 16 residues. Germline assignment: CDR1 GTSNPN and CDR2 SVGIG (reference sequence). V lost 2 bases and J 2 bases, leaving 18 bases between the germline ends. Using reference TRBV30 and TRBJ1-2 for the parts outside the CDR3, the full variable domain is SQTIHQWPATLVQPVGSPLSLECTVEGTSNPNLYWYRQAAGRGLQLLFYSVGIGQISSEVPQNLSASRPQDRQFILSSKKLLLSDSGFYLCAWSLSPRGGNYGYTFGSGTRLTVV.